A single sample gave rise to the 12 T cell receptor beta chains below, sequenced in a study of blood T cell repertoires in COVID-19. Profiling relied on immunoSEQ multiplex PCR, and the TCRdb table lists in-frame clones only, not all of them. The table shows 200,000 or so clones, with 84% occurring only once. The sequencing sample was made of PBMCs or T cells enriched from blood (not recorded which). The receptors originated from a man in his forties who had recovered from COVID-19.

The chain employs TRBV2 and TRBJ1-2; maybe TRBD1 (6 bases). Trimming removed 6 bases at V and 8 bases at J, with 13 bases between. The CDR3 has 12 residues. Looked up from germline, CDR1 is SNHLY and CDR2 is FYNNEI. CDR3 loop: CASRQGQWGYTF. For the CDR3, the DNA is TGTGCCAGCAGGCAGGGGCAGTGGGGCTACACCTTC.

V is TRBV13 and J is TRBJ1-1; D is perhaps TRBD1 (5 bases). The CDR3 has 14 residues. Germline V gene lookup returns CDR1 PRHDT and CDR2 FYEKMQ (reference sequence). V lost 4 bases, J lost 2 bases, and 11 bases lay in between. The CDR3 region is CASSSRQSNTEAFF. The DNA of the CDR3 is TGTGCCAGCAGCTCCAGACAGAGTAACACTGAAGCTTTCTTT.

At least ten counts were recorded for this clone. This chain links TRBV4-3 with TRBJ1-1; D perhaps matches TRBD1 (5 bases). The V gene lost 0 bases and the J gene lost 0 bases, with 8 bases spanning the gap. The V gene's germline CDR1 is LGHNA and CDR2 YSLEER. This CDR3 region has 15 residues. The CDR3 nucleotides are TGCGCCAGCAGCCAAGAACGGGGGGTGAACACTGAAGCTTTCTTT. This sequence encodes CASSQERGVNTEAFF.

V usage is TRBV18 and J usage is TRBJ2-7; possible D gene TRBD2, 6 bases. CDR3 length equals 15 residues. Germline-derived CDR1 and CDR2 are KGHSH and LQKENI. V shed 0 bases and J shed 3 bases, with 12 bases lying between them. In DNA form, the CDR3 reads TGTGCCAGCTCACCACCGGAAGAGGAGGGCTACGAGCAGTACTTC. As protein: CASSPPEEEGYEQYF.

V gene TRBV4-2 combines with J gene TRBJ2-2; TRBD1 matches at 8 bases. CDR1 and CDR2 (germline): LGHNA, YNFKEQ. Trimming took 4 bases from V and 5 from J; bases not matched to a gene: 6. CDR3 length: 15 amino acids. DNA of the CDR3: TGTGCCAGCAGCCTCGAGACAGGGGCGACCGGGGAGCTGTTTTTT. This sequence encodes CASSLETGATGELFF.

The chain couples TRBV7-2 to TRBJ1-2; weak D call: TRBD1 (6 bases). The length of the CDR3 is 15 residues. Germline V gene data show CDR1 as SGHTA and CDR2 as FQGNSA. With 5 bases removed from V and 2 bases from J, the gap between germline ends came to 15 bases. The CDR3 loop is CASSRQGLQNYGYTF. The CDR3 bases are TGTGCCAGCAGCCGCCAGGGGCTTCAAAACTATGGCTACACCTTC.

The CDR3 protein is CASSQDPGDRGSDTQYF. CDR3 nucleotide sequence: TGCGCCAGCAGCCAAGATCCGGGGGACAGGGGATCAGATACGCAGTATTTT. The rearrangement uses TRBV4-1 and TRBJ2-3, with 10 positions matching TRBD1. The germline V gene encodes CDR1 MGHRA and CDR2 YSYEKL. The CDR3 consists of 17 residues. Losses at the gene ends were 0 bases for V and 4 bases for J; bases not matched to a gene: 7.

The V and J genes are TRBV28 and TRBJ1-3; D perhaps matches TRBD1 (6 bases). The V end was cut by 11 bases, the J end by 0 bases, with 14 bases between. This CDR3 is built from 14 residues. CDR1 and CDR2 (germline): MDHEN, SYDVKM. CDR3 loop: CAAGDMSSGNTIYF. Here the CDR3 DNA reads TGTGCCGCGGGGGACATGAGCTCTGGAAACACCATATATTTT.

The chain uses TRBV19 and TRBJ2-3; possible D gene TRBD1, 6 bases. Germline V gives CDR1 LNHDA, CDR2 SQIVND (reference sequence). This CDR3 has 13 amino acids. Trimming removed 9 bases at V and 0 bases at J, with 10 bases between. CDR3 residues: CASKTGSTDTQYF. The CDR3 DNA is TGTGCCAGCAAAACAGGGAGCACAGATACGCAGTATTTT.

This chain uses TRBV28 with TRBJ2-5; 8 bases are shared with TRBD1. Germline assignment: CDR1 MDHEN and CDR2 SYDVKM. Losses at the gene ends were 6 bases for V and 3 bases for J; bases not matched to a gene: 12. This CDR3 is 16 amino acids long. CDR3 sequence reads: CASSQGGQGLEETQYF. The CDR3 bases are TGTGCCAGCAGCCAAGGCGGACAGGGCCTCGAAGAGACCCAGTACTTC.

The V gene is TRBV18, the J gene TRBJ1-1; TRBD1 aligns across 8 bases. CDR1 is KGHSH, CDR2 LQKENI, per germline. The CDR3 has 14 residues. The J segment lost 4 bases and the V segment lost 3 bases, leaving 4 bases of the junction unmatched. The CDR3, as DNA: TGTGCCAGCTCACCGGCACAGGGGGGCACTGAAGCTTTCTTT. This codes for CASSPAQGGTEAFF.

The CDR3 loop reads CASSQQGANTQYF. The CDR3 nucleotides read TGTGCCAGCAGTCAACAGGGGGCGAATACGCAGTATTTT. This sequence joins TRBV6-5 and TRBJ2-3; 9 bases line up with TRBD1. With V trimmed by 5 bases and J by 7 bases, 4 bases remained unmatched. Germline V CDR1 and CDR2: MNHEY, SVGAGI. The CDR3 totals 13 residues.